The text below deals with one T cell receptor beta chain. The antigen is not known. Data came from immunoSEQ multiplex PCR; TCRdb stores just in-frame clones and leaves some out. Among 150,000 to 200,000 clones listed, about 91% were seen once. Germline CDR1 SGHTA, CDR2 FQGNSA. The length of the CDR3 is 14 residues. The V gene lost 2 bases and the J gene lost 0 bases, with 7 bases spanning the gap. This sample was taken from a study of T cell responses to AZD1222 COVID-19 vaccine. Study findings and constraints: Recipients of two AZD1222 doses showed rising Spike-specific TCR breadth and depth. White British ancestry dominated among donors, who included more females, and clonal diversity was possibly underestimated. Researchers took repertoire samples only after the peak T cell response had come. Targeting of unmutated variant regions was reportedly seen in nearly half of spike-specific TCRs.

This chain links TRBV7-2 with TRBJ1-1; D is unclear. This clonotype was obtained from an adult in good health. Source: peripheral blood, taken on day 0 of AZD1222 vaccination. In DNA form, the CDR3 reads TGTGCCAGCAGCTTACAGGCAATGAACACTGAAGCTTTCTTT. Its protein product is CASSLQAMNTEAFF.